Following are 15 T cell receptor beta chains from one sample sequenced in a study of post-analysis software for immune sequencing data. Study results and caveats: Among 5 or 6 TRBV segments more frequent in patients than controls were TRBV5-6, TRBV5-1 and TRBV20-1.

No antigens are known for them. The authors incorporated unique molecular identifiers into the TCR beta cDNA libraries. TCRdb called the PCR reads again in MiXCR, with one record for every CDR3 protein. This sample has hundreds of thousands of distinct CDR3 sequences; roughly 29% occur once, and the top ten carry 0.55% to 0.65%. The sequenced material came from blood. These receptors were obtained from a girl under 18 with multiple sclerosis.

The J gene is TRBJ2-3, the V gene TRBV7-2; TRBD2 might be the D (6 bases). V was clipped by 5 bases and J by 0 bases, with 15 bases between them. Per germline, CDR1 SGHTA and CDR2 FQGNSA. The CDR3 sequence is 16 residues long. The CDR3 coding sequence is TGTGCCAGCAGCCGGTCCCTAGGGACTAGCACAGATACGCAGTATTTT. It encodes CASSRSLGTSTDTQYF.

The rearrangement joins TRBV2 to TRBJ2-3; 8 nucleotides align to TRBD1. The V gene end was trimmed by 4 bases and the J gene end by 1 base; junction bases not matched to a gene: 1. The germline gives CDR1 SNHLY, CDR2 FYNNEI. The CDR3 contains 14 residues. CDR3 coding DNA: TGTGCCAGCAGTGCAGGGGGCGGCACAGATACGCAGTATTTT. The encoded protein is CASSAGGGTDTQYF. Looking up the rest from reference TRBV2 and TRBJ2-3 gives the full variable domain: EPEVTQTPSHQVTQMGQEVILRCVPISNHLYFYWYRQILGQKVEFLVSFYNNEISEKSEIFDDQFSVERPDGSNFTLKIRSTKLEDSAMYFCASSAGGGTDTQYFGPGTRLTVL.

Written as DNA, the CDR3 is TGTGCCAGCAGCTCCCTTGGGGCACGCTCTGGGGCCAACGTCCTGACTTTC. It codes for CASSSLGARSGANVLTF. J is TRBJ2-6 and V is TRBV7-2, with D perhaps matching TRBD1 (5 bases). CDR3 length: 17 amino acids. CDR1 SGHTA and CDR2 FQGNSA come from the germline V gene. The V and J ends lost 4 bases and 0 bases respectively, with 13 bases between them.

This clonotype was seen more than once but under ten times. The V call is TRBV21-1, the J call TRBJ2-7; no check of the table's D call, TRBD1, against the DNA was made. TRBV21-1 is deemed a pseudogene. CDR3 length: 13 residues. The CDR3 region is CASIRTGGCEQYF. CDR3 in DNA: TGTGCCAGCATACGGACAGGGGGCTGCGAGCAGTACTTC.

This clonotype was seen a few times. This chain joins TRBV28 and TRBJ1-2; D is ambiguous. The CDR3 is 16 amino acids. The V and J ends lost 5 bases and 2 bases respectively, with 18 bases between them. Germline CDR1 and CDR2: MDHEN and SYDVKM. The CDR3 loop is CASSLYMTRLNYGYTF. The CDR3 DNA sequence: TGTGCCAGCAGTCTTTACATGACGCGGCTCAACTATGGCTACACCTTC.

This clonotype turned up a few times. V is TRBV2 and J is TRBJ1-6; D remains unclear. Germline V gives CDR1 SNHLY, CDR2 FYNNEI. V lost 5 bases, J lost 13 bases, and 18 bases lay in between. The length of the CDR3 is 14 residues. The CDR3 here is CASSSPVLTQPLHF. CDR3 DNA sequence: TGTGCCAGCAGTTCCCCAGTCTTGACTCAGCCCCTCCACTTT.

This chain joins TRBV10-3 and TRBJ2-3; 9 nucleotides line up with TRBD1. Germline lookup yields CDR1 ENHRY and CDR2 SYGVKD. Trimming removed 7 bases from V and 5 bases from J; junction bases left unmatched: 13. The CDR3 is made up of 16 amino acids. CDR3 residues: CAITGDRGVRIDTQYF. CDR3 in DNA: TGTGCCATCACCGGCGACAGGGGGGTGCGAATAGATACGCAGTATTTT.

This clonotype was counted many times. This rearrangement joins TRBV20-1 to TRBJ2-1; 10 bases line up with TRBD2. The CDR3 runs to 13 residues. J lost 9 bases, V lost 0 bases, and 2 bases had no gene match. In germline, CDR1 is DFQATT, CDR2 SNEGSKA (reference sequence). CDR3 amino acids: CSARDGLAVEQFF. CDR3 DNA: TGCAGTGCTAGAGACGGACTAGCGGTTGAGCAGTTCTTC.

V usage is TRBV10-3 and J usage is TRBJ2-5; D is ambiguous. Trimming took off 2 bases at V and 6 bases at J, with 7 bases between the two ends. Germline CDR1 and CDR2: ENHRY and SYGVKD. The CDR3 totals 12 residues. The CDR3 DNA reads TGTGCCATCAGTGAGGAAAAAAAGACCCAGTACTTC. The encoded protein is CAISEEKKTQYF.

This clonotype appeared a few times. V usage is TRBV4-1 and J usage is TRBJ1-5, with D hard to call. The CDR3 spans 15 residues. Germline CDR1 is MGHRA and CDR2 is YSYEKL. Trimming cost V 4 bases and J 0 bases, with 10 bases left between them. CDR3 bases: TGCGCCAGCAGCCGCTGGGAGGATAGCAATCAGCCCCAGCATTTT. It encodes CASSRWEDSNQPQHF.

This clonotype has a handful of counts. V is TRBV27 and J is TRBJ2-7; 9 bases fit TRBD1. V dropped 8 bases and J dropped 2; count of bases not matched to a gene: 4. Germline loops: CDR1 MNHEY, CDR2 SMNVEV (reference sequence). The CDR3 sequence is 13 residues long. The CDR3 nucleotides are TGTGCCAGCCAGAGGACAGGGGCCTACGAGCAGTACTTC. It is translated as CASQRTGAYEQYF.

This sequence joins TRBV7-2 and TRBJ2-4; 8 bases are shared with TRBD1. J lost 7 bases, V lost 5 bases, and 1 base had no gene match. Germline V gives CDR1 SGHTA, CDR2 FQGNSA. This CDR3 contains 12 residues. The CDR3 here is CASSGDRNIQYF. CDR3 nucleotide sequence: TGTGCCAGCAGCGGGGACAGGAACATTCAGTACTTC.

The chain couples TRBV28 to TRBJ2-4; TRBD1 matches 9 bases. The V gene's germline CDR1 is MDHEN and CDR2 SYDVKM. The CDR3 sequence is 14 residues long. V lost 6 bases to trimming and J lost 13 bases; unmatched junction nucleotides: 13. The CDR3 here is CASRPGTGIEEQYF. CDR3 sequence (DNA): TGTGCCAGCAGACCAGGGACAGGGATAGAAGAGCAGTACTTC.

About this clonotype: It may be a read error: a sequence one base away is much more abundant. V is TRBV12-3 or TRBV12-4 and J is TRBJ1-5, with D hard to call. V gave up 7 bases and J gave up 9 bases, with 13 bases separating them. There are 12 residues in the CDR3. The CDR3 sequence is CASNPLQWPQHF. CDR3 sequence (DNA): TGTGCCAGCAATCCTTTACAGTGGCCCCAGCATTTT.

This clonotype showed up just a few times. V is TRBV6-6 and J is TRBJ2-1; 10 nucleotides agree with TRBD1. The J segment lost 5 bases and the V segment lost 7 bases, leaving 5 bases of the junction unmatched. The CDR3 runs to 14 residues. Germline CDR1 and CDR2: MNHNY and SVGAGI (reference sequence). The CDR3 DNA sequence: TGTGCCAGCACCCGGGGACAGGGGAACAATGAGCAGTTCTTC. It encodes CASTRGQGNNEQFF.